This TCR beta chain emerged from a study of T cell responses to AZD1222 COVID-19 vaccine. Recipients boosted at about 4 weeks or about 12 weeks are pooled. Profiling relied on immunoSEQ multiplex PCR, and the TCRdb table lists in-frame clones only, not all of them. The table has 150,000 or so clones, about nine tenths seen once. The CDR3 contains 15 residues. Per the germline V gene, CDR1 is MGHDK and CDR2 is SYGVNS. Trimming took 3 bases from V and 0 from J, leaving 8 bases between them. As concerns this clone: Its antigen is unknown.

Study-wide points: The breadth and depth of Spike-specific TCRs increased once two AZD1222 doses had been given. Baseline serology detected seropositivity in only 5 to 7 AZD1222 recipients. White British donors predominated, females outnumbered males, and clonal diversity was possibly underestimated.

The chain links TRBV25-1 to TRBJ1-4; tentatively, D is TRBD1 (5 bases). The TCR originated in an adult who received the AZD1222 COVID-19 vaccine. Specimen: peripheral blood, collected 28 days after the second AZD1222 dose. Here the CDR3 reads CASSEGLPTNEKLFF. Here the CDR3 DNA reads TGTGCCAGCAGTGAGGGACTGCCAACTAATGAAAAACTGTTTTTT.